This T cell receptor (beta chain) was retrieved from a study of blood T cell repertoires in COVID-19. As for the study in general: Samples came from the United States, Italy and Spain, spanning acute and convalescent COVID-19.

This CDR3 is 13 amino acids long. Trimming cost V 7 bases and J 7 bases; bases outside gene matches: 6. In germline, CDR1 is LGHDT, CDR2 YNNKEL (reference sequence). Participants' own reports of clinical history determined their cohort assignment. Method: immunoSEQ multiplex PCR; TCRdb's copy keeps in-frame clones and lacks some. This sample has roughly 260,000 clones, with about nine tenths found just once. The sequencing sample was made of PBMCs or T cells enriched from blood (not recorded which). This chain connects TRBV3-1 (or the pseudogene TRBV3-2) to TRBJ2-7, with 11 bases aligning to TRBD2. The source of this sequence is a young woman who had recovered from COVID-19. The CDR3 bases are TGTGCCAGCATGCTAGCGGGAGGTGGAGAGCAGTACTTC. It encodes CASMLAGGGEQYF.